A selection of T cell receptor beta chains follows, all from one sample in a study of cytomegalovirus exposure and HLA in healthy donors. Measured with immunoSEQ multiplex PCR; TCRdb has only the in-frame clones, and not every one. The table lists more than 110,000 clones, around 83% of them singletons. Material for sequencing was PBMCs. The receptor set was obtained from a male donor in good health and CMV-seropositive. Each CDR3 is given without its conserved first and last residue. D genes are given only for firm matches.

cdr3_aa: ASSLANYNEQF
j_call: TRBJ2-1
d_call: NA
cdr3_length: 11
v_call: TRBV28

cdr3_aa: AISESRDRGWIGSGTDTQY
j_call: TRBJ2-3
d_call: TRBD1
cdr3_length: 19
v_call: TRBV10-3

cdr3_aa: ASSLRASGATGELF
j_call: TRBJ2-2
d_call: TRBD2
cdr3_length: 14
v_call: TRBV7-9

cdr3_aa: ASSGPRTMNTEAF
j_call: TRBJ1-1
d_call: NA
cdr3_length: 13
v_call: TRBV5-4

cdr3_aa: ASSVQESYNEQF
j_call: TRBJ2-1
d_call: NA
cdr3_length: 12
v_call: TRBV9

cdr3_aa: ASSDILAYNEQF
j_call: TRBJ2-1
d_call: TRBD2
cdr3_length: 12
v_call: TRBV2

cdr3_aa: ASSPWTGGRGLYGYT
j_call: TRBJ1-2
d_call: TRBD1
cdr3_length: 15
v_call: TRBV27

cdr3_aa: ASSRFTGADYADTQY
j_call: TRBJ2-3
d_call: NA
cdr3_length: 15
v_call: TRBV27

cdr3_aa: ASSPGQGSETQY
j_call: TRBJ2-5
d_call: TRBD1
cdr3_length: 12
v_call: TRBV7-2

cdr3_aa: ATSGREGYEQY
j_call: TRBJ2-7
d_call: TRBD2
cdr3_length: 11
v_call: TRBV15

cdr3_aa: ASSLDSNYGYT
j_call: TRBJ1-2
d_call: NA
cdr3_length: 11
v_call: TRBV9

cdr3_aa: ASSRVGLAGGPYNEQF
j_call: TRBJ2-1
d_call: TRBD2
cdr3_length: 16
v_call: TRBV7-9

cdr3_aa: ASRPGQRYYEQY
j_call: TRBJ2-7
d_call: TRBD1
cdr3_length: 12
v_call: TRBV6-1

cdr3_aa: ASSDLAGGHQEQF
j_call: TRBJ2-1
d_call: TRBD2
cdr3_length: 13
v_call: TRBV6-1

cdr3_aa: ASQPGTGPYEQY
j_call: TRBJ2-7
d_call: TRBD1
cdr3_length: 12
v_call: TRBV6-1

cdr3_aa: ASSGLPGQTNTGELF
j_call: TRBJ2-2
d_call: NA
cdr3_length: 15
v_call: TRBV6-1

cdr3_aa: ASSYQTGSGANVLT
j_call: TRBJ2-6
d_call: NA
cdr3_length: 14
v_call: TRBV6-5

cdr3_aa: ASSSPRESYSEQF
j_call: TRBJ2-1
d_call: TRBD2
cdr3_length: 13
v_call: TRBV13

cdr3_aa: ASSYRLDSHSPLH
j_call: TRBJ1-6
d_call: NA
cdr3_length: 13
v_call: TRBV6-5

cdr3_aa: ASSLRAGLADLGELF
j_call: TRBJ2-2
d_call: TRBD2
cdr3_length: 15
v_call: TRBV27

cdr3_aa: ASRSGRTYEQY
j_call: TRBJ2-7
d_call: NA
cdr3_length: 11
v_call: TRBV2

cdr3_aa: ASSAAGTGGWAEQY
j_call: TRBJ2-7
d_call: TRBD1
cdr3_length: 14
v_call: TRBV18

cdr3_aa: ASSLGTSGLTSYEQY
j_call: TRBJ2-7
d_call: TRBD2
cdr3_length: 15
v_call: TRBV13

cdr3_aa: ATQSGSSYNEQF
j_call: TRBJ2-1
d_call: TRBD2
cdr3_length: 12
v_call: TRBV19

cdr3_aa: ASPFTQGDSEAF
j_call: TRBJ1-1
d_call: TRBD1
cdr3_length: 12
v_call: TRBV6-1

cdr3_aa: ASSLAVLAGAGELF
j_call: TRBJ2-2
d_call: TRBD2
cdr3_length: 14
v_call: TRBV7-3

cdr3_aa: ASYNGREQF
j_call: TRBJ2-1
d_call: NA
cdr3_length: 9
v_call: TRBV7-9

cdr3_aa: ASSPGTRPRSWQY
j_call: TRBJ2-3
d_call: TRBD2
cdr3_length: 13
v_call: TRBV7-2

cdr3_aa: ASSKPPQILAGGPPKSYNEQF
j_call: TRBJ2-1
d_call: NA
cdr3_length: 21
v_call: TRBV21-1

cdr3_aa: ASSYREGNIQY
j_call: TRBJ2-4
d_call: NA
cdr3_length: 11
v_call: TRBV6-5

cdr3_aa: ASSLGTFEVTYEQY
j_call: TRBJ2-7
d_call: NA
cdr3_length: 14
v_call: TRBV5-1

cdr3_aa: ASSLTGGQAYEQY
j_call: TRBJ2-7
d_call: TRBD1
cdr3_length: 13
v_call: TRBV7-6

cdr3_aa: ASSREGNTEAF
j_call: TRBJ1-1
d_call: NA
cdr3_length: 11
v_call: TRBV7-3

cdr3_aa: ASISVRDRGFAEAF
j_call: TRBJ1-1
d_call: TRBD1
cdr3_length: 14
v_call: TRBV5-6

cdr3_aa: SSSLLADTSTDTQY
j_call: TRBJ2-3
d_call: TRBD2
cdr3_length: 14
v_call: TRBV7-9

cdr3_aa: ASSWSRTDTQY
j_call: TRBJ2-3
d_call: NA
cdr3_length: 11
v_call: TRBV5-6

cdr3_aa: ASRVWGRPLNQPQH
j_call: TRBJ1-5
d_call: NA
cdr3_length: 14
v_call: TRBV27

cdr3_aa: ASSSMTGSHTEAF
j_call: TRBJ1-1
d_call: TRBD1
cdr3_length: 13
v_call: TRBV27

cdr3_aa: ASLREFRSYEQY
j_call: TRBJ2-7
d_call: TRBD2
cdr3_length: 12
v_call: TRBV2

cdr3_aa: AIRGQTPVGANVLT
j_call: TRBJ2-6
d_call: TRBD1
cdr3_length: 14
v_call: TRBV10-3

cdr3_aa: ASSSEPRSNEQF
j_call: TRBJ2-1
d_call: NA
cdr3_length: 12
v_call: TRBV7-6

cdr3_aa: AISETGSETQY
j_call: TRBJ2-5
d_call: NA
cdr3_length: 11
v_call: TRBV10-3

cdr3_aa: ASSRDRGRSPYEQY
j_call: TRBJ2-7
d_call: TRBD1
cdr3_length: 14
v_call: TRBV28

cdr3_aa: ASSSPLESYEQY
j_call: TRBJ2-7
d_call: NA
cdr3_length: 12
v_call: TRBV7-9

cdr3_aa: ASSLSGRPYNEQF
j_call: TRBJ2-1
d_call: TRBD2
cdr3_length: 13
v_call: TRBV28

cdr3_aa: ASSPPLGQGEGRTGELF
j_call: TRBJ2-2
d_call: TRBD1
cdr3_length: 17
v_call: TRBV28

cdr3_aa: ASSVGQGSEQY
j_call: TRBJ2-7
d_call: TRBD1
cdr3_length: 11
v_call: TRBV2

cdr3_aa: ASSESGTSGRAQAKNIQY
j_call: TRBJ2-4
d_call: TRBD2
cdr3_length: 18
v_call: TRBV10-1

cdr3_aa: ASSPDGTNLATNEKLF
j_call: TRBJ1-4
d_call: NA
cdr3_length: 16
v_call: TRBV18

cdr3_aa: ASSWGDREPDTQY
j_call: TRBJ2-3
d_call: TRBD1
cdr3_length: 13
v_call: TRBV11-3

cdr3_aa: ASRETGGAIGELF
j_call: TRBJ2-2
d_call: TRBD1
cdr3_length: 13
v_call: TRBV7-3

cdr3_aa: ASRGLAGNRSYNEQF
j_call: TRBJ2-1
d_call: TRBD2
cdr3_length: 15
v_call: TRBV2

cdr3_aa: ASSQEVQGTILGNTIY
j_call: TRBJ1-3
d_call: NA
cdr3_length: 16
v_call: TRBV4-1

cdr3_aa: ASSADTSYGYT
j_call: TRBJ1-2
d_call: NA
cdr3_length: 11
v_call: TRBV6-1

cdr3_aa: ASSQEGRDLAGELF
j_call: TRBJ2-2
d_call: NA
cdr3_length: 14
v_call: TRBV14

cdr3_aa: ASSGTSDLGNEQF
j_call: TRBJ2-1
d_call: TRBD2
cdr3_length: 13
v_call: TRBV6-4

cdr3_aa: ASSPDYDYGYT
j_call: TRBJ1-2
d_call: NA
cdr3_length: 11
v_call: TRBV7-2

cdr3_aa: ASSLGLRTGTHEQY
j_call: TRBJ2-7
d_call: TRBD1
cdr3_length: 14
v_call: TRBV5-6

cdr3_aa: SVEGLAGKVAYEQY
j_call: TRBJ2-7
d_call: TRBD2
cdr3_length: 14
v_call: TRBV29-1

cdr3_aa: ASEGHMDEKLF
j_call: TRBJ1-4
d_call: NA
cdr3_length: 11
v_call: TRBV6-6